Each of the 31 T cell receptor beta chains below was sequenced from the same sample in a study of blood T cell repertoires in COVID-19. Assay used: immunoSEQ multiplex PCR; TCRdb lists only in-frame clones, some missing. The profile shows approximately 120,000 clones, around 70% of them singletons. The sequenced sample consisted of peripheral blood. The receptors were gathered from a man at least 80 years old with COVID-19, enrolled during active disease.

This chain uses TRBV5-5 with TRBJ1-1; TRBD1 agrees at 7 bases. Looked up from germline, CDR1 is SGHKS and CDR2 is YYEKEE (reference sequence). V dropped 0 bases and J dropped 4; count of bases not matched to a gene: 6. The CDR3 is 15 amino acids. CDR3 bases: TGTGCCAGCAGCTTGGGACAGGGCCTCGGCACTGAAGCTTTCTTT. Its protein is CASSLGQGLGTEAFF.

This clone appeared a single time. The V gene is TRBV29-1, the J gene TRBJ2-2; D is perhaps TRBD2 (6 bases). The CDR3 is 16 residues long. In germline, CDR1 is SQVTM, CDR2 ANQGSEA. Trimming pared 0 bases from V and 10 bases from J, leaving 21 bases between. The CDR3 is CSVEDGGATHRSELFF. The CDR3 DNA is TGCAGCGTTGAAGATGGAGGGGCTACACACCGGTCGGAGCTGTTTTTT.

This clone has only one observation. The J gene is TRBJ1-3, the V gene TRBV28, with D tentatively TRBD1 (6 bases). Germline assignment: CDR1 MDHEN and CDR2 SYDVKM. The CDR3 contains 12 residues. V was pared by 9 bases and J by 4 bases, with 10 bases between. The CDR3: CASGTSGNTIYF. The CDR3 DNA sequence: TGTGCCAGTGGGACATCCGGAAACACCATATATTTT.

This chain links TRBV6-5 with TRBJ2-1; 10 bases line up with TRBD2. This CDR3 spans 14 amino acids. The ends lost 8 bases at V and 5 bases at J; junction bases unmatched: 6. Germline CDR1 MNHEY, CDR2 SVGAGI. CDR3 amino acids: CASEGLAGDNEQFF. The CDR3 DNA reads TGTGCCAGCGAGGGGCTAGCGGGAGACAATGAGCAGTTCTTC.

The CDR3 loop is CASSDPGSANEKLFF. The CDR3 bases are TGTGCCAGCAGTGACCCAGGGTCTGCTAATGAAAAACTGTTTTTT. The V call is TRBV6-1, the J call TRBJ1-4; TRBD1 is a possible D gene (5 bases). Germline V gene sequence: CDR1 MNHNS, CDR2 SASEGT. The CDR3 totals 15 residues. V was cut by 3 bases and J by 3 bases, with 11 bases left in between.

This clone has a single count. The chain has TRBV6-5 and TRBJ1-5; 10 bases map to TRBD1. V shed 5 bases and J 7 bases; nucleotides not matched to a gene: 8. From germline, CDR1 is MNHEY and CDR2 SVGAGI. This CDR3 is 15 amino acids long. CDR3 residues: CASSIRQGAWQPQHF. DNA of the CDR3: TGTGCCAGCAGTATTCGACAGGGGGCTTGGCAGCCCCAGCATTTT.

This clone turned up a few times. The chain employs TRBV4-2 and TRBJ2-1, with 8 bases identical to TRBD2. The ends lost 6 bases at V and 2 bases at J; junction bases unmatched: 6. Germline CDR1 reads LGHNA; CDR2 reads YNFKEQ. The CDR3 consists of 15 residues. CDR3 nucleotide sequence: TGTGCCAGCAGTTATCGGGAGGGCGCCTACAATGAGCAGTTCTTC. It is translated as CASSYREGAYNEQFF.

The rearrangement uses TRBV7-9 and TRBJ2-3, with D uncertain. Germline V gives CDR1 SEHNR, CDR2 FQNEAQ (reference sequence). Trimming left V 6 bases short and J 2 bases short, with 12 bases between. This CDR3 spans 14 amino acids. Here the CDR3 reads CASRPQSPTDTQYF. The CDR3 DNA reads TGTGCCAGCAGGCCTCAAAGCCCCACAGATACGCAGTATTTT.

This chain links TRBV19 with TRBJ2-1, with D perhaps TRBD1 (6 bases). This CDR3 contains 14 residues. The V end was cut by 6 bases, the J end by 3 bases, with 12 bases between. Germline values: CDR1 LNHDA, CDR2 SQIVND (reference sequence). CDR3 coding DNA: TGTGCCAGTAGGAAGGGGGTGGTCTACAATGAGCAGTTCTTC. Protein product: CASRKGVVYNEQFF.

V and J are TRBV11-3 and TRBJ2-7; 7 positions match TRBD2. CDR1 is SGHNT, CDR2 YENEEA, per germline. The CDR3 runs to 12 residues. V was clipped by 5 bases and J by 3 bases; unmatched bases: 1. The CDR3 sequence: CASSRGDYEQYF. For the CDR3, the DNA is TGTGCCAGCAGCCGGGGGGACTACGAGCAGTACTTC. Variable domain in full (rest from reference TRBV11-3 and TRBJ2-7): EAGVVQSPRYKIIEKKQPVAFWCNPISGHNTLYWYLQNLGQGPELLIRYENEEAVDDSQLPKDRFSAERLKGVDSTLKIQPAELGDSAVYLCASSRGDYEQYFGPGTRLTVT.

The chain recombines TRBV6-5 with TRBJ1-1, with 9 positions matching TRBD1. The CDR3 is 14 amino acids. V shed 7 bases, J shed 3 bases, and the junction held 6 bases outside the gene matches. Germline lookup yields CDR1 MNHEY and CDR2 SVGAGI. CDR3 amino acids: CASKGQGTDTEAFF. For the CDR3, the DNA is TGTGCCAGCAAAGGACAGGGGACGGACACTGAAGCTTTCTTT.

There are many counts of this clone. The chain couples TRBV4-2 to TRBJ2-3; 7 nucleotides align to TRBD1. Germline loops: CDR1 LGHNA, CDR2 YNFKEQ. The CDR3 loop spans 16 amino acids. J gave up 0 bases and V 4 bases, and 7 bases lay outside the gene matches. CDR3 sequence: CASSPGQDSSTDTQYF. CDR3 in DNA: TGTGCCAGCAGCCCCGGACAGGATTCTAGCACAGATACGCAGTATTTT.

The rearrangement joins TRBV4-3 to TRBJ2-3, with D possibly TRBD1 on 5 matching bases. There are 12 residues in the CDR3. Germline assignment: CDR1 LGHNA and CDR2 YSLEER. The V end was cut by 0 bases, the J end by 9 bases, with 7 bases between. The DNA for the CDR3 is TGCGCCAGCAGCCAAGATAGGGGCACGCAGTATTTT. Translated, it gives CASSQDRGTQYF.

The chain carries TRBV28 and TRBJ2-5; D is ambiguous. Germline assignment: CDR1 MDHEN and CDR2 SYDVKM. Deletions cut 3 bases from V and 2 bases from J, with 10 bases between. This CDR3 spans 14 amino acids. In DNA form, the CDR3 reads TGTGCCAGCAGTTTTCGGAGCAGTCAAGAGACCCAGTACTTC. This translates into CASSFRSSQETQYF.

The rearrangement links TRBV19 to TRBJ1-2, with D maybe TRBD1 (6 bases). The CDR3 has 15 residues. V was pared by 2 bases and J by 2 bases, with 12 bases between. Germline V gene lookup returns CDR1 LNHDA and CDR2 SQIVND (reference sequence). Written as DNA, the CDR3 is TGTGCCAGTAGTATAACCCCGGGACACAACTATGGCTACACCTTC. As protein: CASSITPGHNYGYTF.

The genes are TRBV6-5 and TRBJ2-3, with D perhaps matching TRBD1 (5 bases). Trimming took 8 bases from V and 4 from J, leaving 10 bases between them. The CDR3 has 12 amino acids. Per the germline V gene, CDR1 is MNHEY and CDR2 is SVGAGI. The CDR3: CASQRGADTQYF. CDR3 nucleotides: TGTGCCAGCCAAAGGGGTGCAGATACGCAGTATTTT.

This chain connects TRBV3-1 (or the pseudogene TRBV3-2) to TRBJ2-3; 11 bases map to TRBD2. The CDR3 is made up of 15 amino acids. CDR1 LGHDT and CDR2 YNNKEL come from the germline V gene (reference sequence). V shed 4 bases and J 3 bases; nucleotides not matched to a gene: 3. CDR3 sequence reads: CASSPRTSGTDTQYF. The CDR3 region has the DNA TGTGCCAGCAGCCCGAGGACTAGCGGGACAGATACGCAGTATTTT.

The chain links TRBV5-1 to TRBJ2-5; D is unclear. The germline CDR1 and CDR2 sequences are SGHRS and YFSETQ. Trimming removed 7 bases at V and 3 bases at J, with 16 bases between. This CDR3 region has 14 residues. The CDR3 sequence: CASGYQVREETQYF. CDR3 DNA sequence: TGCGCCAGCGGCTATCAGGTCAGAGAAGAGACCCAGTACTTC.

This chain links TRBV18 with TRBJ1-2; D remains ambiguous. The CDR3 runs to 15 residues. Germline-derived CDR1 and CDR2 are KGHSH and LQKENI. V was cut by 1 base and J by 7 bases, with 16 bases left in between. The CDR3 protein is CASSPLQTPAAGYTF. CDR3 bases: TGTGCCAGCTCACCACTCCAGACTCCGGCGGCTGGCTACACCTTC.

V gene TRBV4-2 combines with J gene TRBJ2-7; 8 bases match TRBD1. V lost 8 bases, J lost 2 bases, and 8 bases stayed unmatched. The length of the CDR3 is 14 residues. The germline CDR1 and CDR2 sequences are LGHNA and YNFKEQ. The CDR3 reads CASGPAGGAYEQYF. Here the CDR3 DNA reads TGTGCCAGCGGTCCGGCAGGGGGCGCCTACGAGCAGTACTTC.

The rearrangement uses TRBV6-5 and TRBJ1-5, with D tentatively TRBD1 (6 bases). This CDR3 contains 14 residues. Germline V CDR1 and CDR2: MNHEY, SVGAGI. V lost 6 bases and J 6 bases, leaving 15 bases between the germline ends. The CDR3 DNA reads as TGTGCCAGCAGCCTAGGGGGGGCGGCTCAGCCCCAGCATTTT. Its protein product is CASSLGGAAQPQHF.

This chain uses TRBV5-4 with TRBJ2-1; 13 bases match TRBD2. After removal of 1 base from V and 7 bases from J, the junction contained 14 bases not matched to a gene. The CDR3 consists of 19 residues. CDR1 and CDR2 (germline): SGHNT, YYREEE (reference sequence). The CDR3 protein is CASSLSSGTSGTKGNEQFF. CDR3 bases: TGTGCCAGCAGCTTGAGTTCCGGGACTAGCGGGACAAAGGGGAATGAGCAGTTCTTC.

V gene TRBV14 combines with J gene TRBJ1-5; D unclear. Germline CDR1 and CDR2: SGHDN and FVKESK. The CDR3 has 13 residues. Trimming pared 3 bases from V and 4 bases from J, leaving 7 bases between. In DNA form, the CDR3 reads TGTGCCAGCAGCCAGGCTTATAATCAGCCCCAGCATTTT. Translated, it gives CASSQAYNQPQHF.

This clone was picked up one time. J is TRBJ2-7 and V is TRBV28; no reliable D call. Per the germline V gene, CDR1 is MDHEN and CDR2 is SYDVKM. This CDR3 spans 14 amino acids. Between the trimmed V and J ends, which lost 2 bases and 0 bases, there was a span of 8 bases. The CDR3 coding sequence is TGTGCCAGCAGTTTAAGGCAGGCCTCCTACGAGCAGTACTTC. Amino acid sequence: CASSLRQASYEQYF.

The gene calls are TRBV19 and TRBJ1-1; possibly TRBD1 for D (5 bases). V dropped 11 bases and J dropped 6 bases, with 22 bases sitting between them. The CDR3 is 14 amino acids. The V gene's germline CDR1 is LNHDA and CDR2 SQIVND (reference sequence). The CDR3 sequence: CAVNSGQGISEAFF. The CDR3 nucleotides read TGTGCCGTTAACTCAGGGCAGGGCATCTCTGAAGCTTTCTTT.

The rearrangement links TRBV24-1 to TRBJ2-1; 9 bases fit TRBD2. CDR3 size: 14 residues. Germline values: CDR1 KGHDR, CDR2 SFDVKD. After removal of 4 bases from V and 8 bases from J, the junction contained 5 bases not matched to a gene. The CDR3 reads CATSEAGGSHEQFF. CDR3 coding DNA: TGTGCCACCAGTGAAGCGGGAGGATCCCATGAGCAGTTCTTC.

Only a few counts were recorded for this clone. The chain joins TRBV5-1 to TRBJ2-7, with TRBD2 identical over 10 bases. There are 16 residues in the CDR3. J gave up 4 bases and V 0 bases, and 7 bases lay outside the gene matches. Germline CDR1 reads SGHRS; CDR2 reads YFSETQ. CDR3 region: CASSLATGLAPYEQYF. The CDR3 DNA reads as TGCGCCAGCAGCTTGGCTACGGGACTAGCGCCTTACGAGCAGTACTTC.

This chain links TRBV6-5 with TRBJ1-1; D is perhaps TRBD1 (5 bases). Per germline, CDR1 MNHEY and CDR2 SVGAGI. There are 15 residues in the CDR3. The V gene lost 6 bases and the J gene lost 3 bases, with 17 bases spanning the gap. Written as DNA, the CDR3 is TGTGCCAGCAGACGCGGAGGGGCTGGGGACACTGAAGCTTTCTTT. Translating gives CASRRGGAGDTEAFF.

This sequence joins TRBV20-1 and TRBJ2-1, with a tentative D call TRBD2 (5 bases). This CDR3 region has 11 residues. The germline V gene encodes CDR1 DFQATT and CDR2 SNEGSKA (reference sequence). V lost 5 bases and J lost 10, with 12 bases in between. For the CDR3, the DNA is TGCAGTGCTCCCTGGCGCGGGGAGCAGTTCTTC. It is translated as CSAPWRGEQFF.

The chain is built from TRBV4-2 and TRBJ2-7; 7 positions match TRBD2. CDR1 and CDR2 from the germline V gene are LGHNA and YNFKEQ. V dropped 0 bases and J dropped 2; count of bases not matched to a gene: 4. There are 15 residues in the CDR3. CDR3 sequence: CASSQDLAEAYEQYF. The CDR3 DNA sequence: TGTGCCAGCAGCCAAGATCTAGCGGAGGCCTACGAGCAGTACTTC.

The chain joins TRBV7-2 to TRBJ2-7; 11 nucleotides align to TRBD1. Losses at the gene ends were 7 bases for V and 2 bases for J; bases not matched to a gene: 7. The length of the CDR3 is 15 residues. From germline, CDR1 is SGHTA and CDR2 FQGNSA. The CDR3 loop reads CASNRPGQGAYEQYF. In DNA form, the CDR3 reads TGTGCCAGCAATAGACCGGGACAGGGGGCCTACGAGCAGTACTTC.